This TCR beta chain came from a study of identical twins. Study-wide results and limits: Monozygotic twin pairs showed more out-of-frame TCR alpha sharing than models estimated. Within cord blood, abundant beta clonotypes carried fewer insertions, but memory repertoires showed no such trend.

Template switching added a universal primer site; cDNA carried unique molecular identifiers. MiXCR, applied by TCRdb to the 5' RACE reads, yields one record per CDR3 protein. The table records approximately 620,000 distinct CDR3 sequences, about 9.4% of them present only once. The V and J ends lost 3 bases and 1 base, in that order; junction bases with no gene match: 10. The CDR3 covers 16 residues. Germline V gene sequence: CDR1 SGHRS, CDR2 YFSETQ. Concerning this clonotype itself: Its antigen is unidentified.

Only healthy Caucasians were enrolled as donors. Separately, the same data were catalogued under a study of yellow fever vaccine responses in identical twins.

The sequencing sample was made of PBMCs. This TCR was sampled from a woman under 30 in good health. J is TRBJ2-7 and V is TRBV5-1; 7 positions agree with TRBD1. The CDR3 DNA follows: TGCGCCAGCAGCTGGACGACAGGGTCAAGTTCCTACGAGCAGTACTTC. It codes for CASSWTTGSSSYEQYF.